This TCR beta chain derives from a study of shared clonotypes between healthy human individuals. V was pared by 3 bases and J by 1 base, with 12 bases between. The CDR3 is 15 amino acids. Looked up from germline, CDR1 is MGHRA and CDR2 is YSYEKL. The data were produced by immunoSEQ multiplex PCR, yet TCRdb's version contains in-frame clones alone and is incomplete. The table includes about 530,000 clones, almost 97% detected once. The rearrangement joins TRBV4-1 to TRBJ1-1; weak D call: TRBD1 (6 bases). Input material: naive CD4+ T cells sorted from blood. This sample's subset: CD45RA+ positively selected. This clonotype was obtained from a woman in her 30s in good health. The CDR3: CASSHRGLRNTEAFF. CDR3 coding DNA: TGCGCCAGCAGCCACCGGGGGCTGCGGAACACTGAAGCTTTCTTT.